This entry lists 27 T cell receptor beta chains sequenced from one sample in a study of OX40 agonist ivuxolimab in advanced cancers. The assay was immunoSEQ multiplex PCR, and TCRdb's table has in-frame clones only and misses some. This table has 80,000 to 95,000 clones, roughly 89% appearing once. The sequenced sample was CD4+ or CD8+ T cells sorted from blood, obtained in a trial of the OX40 agonist ivuxolimab. The receptors derive from an adult with an advanced solid tumor such as melanoma, head and neck, liver or kidney cancer.

The V gene is TRBV13, the J gene TRBJ2-7; D tentatively fits TRBD1 or TRBD2 (6 bases each). V was shortened by 6 bases and J by 1 base, with 13 bases between the two germline ends. This CDR3 has 14 residues. Germline V gene sequence: CDR1 PRHDT, CDR2 FYEKMQ (reference sequence). The CDR3 DNA is TGTGCCAGCAGAGGGGGGCTGTTTTCCTACGAGCAGTACTTC. Its protein is CASRGGLFSYEQYF.

The gene calls are TRBV9 and TRBJ2-6, with D unresolved. Trimming stripped 0 bases from V and 1 base from J, with 2 bases between. The CDR3 length is 14 residues. Germline assignment: CDR1 SGDLS and CDR2 YYNGEE. This CDR3 is CASSVVSGANVLTF. The CDR3 DNA follows: TGTGCCAGCAGCGTAGTATCTGGGGCCAACGTCCTGACTTTC. Full variable domain (missing parts from reference TRBV9 and TRBJ2-6): DSGVTQTPKHLITATGQRVTLRCSPRSGDLSVYWYQQSLDQGLQFLIQYYNGEERAKGNILERFSAQQFPDLHSELNLSSLELGDSALYFCASSVVSGANVLTFGAGSRLTVL.

The chain combines TRBV29-1 with TRBJ1-5; D is possibly TRBD1 (5 bases). Trimming removed 4 bases from V and 3 bases from J, with 10 bases in between. Germline V gives CDR1 SQVTM, CDR2 ANQGSEA. The CDR3 spans 13 residues. The CDR3 sequence: CSVARGDNQPQHF. In DNA, the CDR3 is TGCAGCGTTGCGCGGGGGGACAATCAGCCCCAGCATTTT.

V and J are TRBV7-9 and TRBJ2-1, with D perhaps matching TRBD1 or TRBD2 (7 bases each). Germline loops: CDR1 SEHNR, CDR2 FQNEAQ (reference sequence). V gave up 7 bases and J gave up 3 bases, with 13 bases separating them. This CDR3 has 14 amino acids. The CDR3 bases are TGTGCCAGCACCCAGGGGGGGATCTACAATGAGCAGTTCTTC. Translation: CASTQGGIYNEQFF.

The rearrangement joins TRBV5-4 to TRBJ2-5, with 11 bases fitting TRBD2. With V trimmed by 4 bases and J by 1 base, 3 bases remained unmatched. The V gene's germline CDR1 is SGHNT and CDR2 YYREEE (reference sequence). The CDR3 contains 15 residues. The CDR3 bases are TGTGCCAGCAGCCTGGGACTAGCGGTCCAAGAGACCCAGTACTTC. Its protein product is CASSLGLAVQETQYF.

This chain joins TRBV5-1 and TRBJ2-1; 12 bases are a match to TRBD2. V lost 1 base and J lost 4; bases outside the gene matches: 3. The germline V gene has CDR1 SGHRS and CDR2 YFSETQ. The length of the CDR3 is 16 residues. As DNA, the CDR3 is TGCGCCAGCAGCTTGAGGACTAGCGGGATATACAATGAGCAGTTCTTC. Translated: CASSLRTSGIYNEQFF.

The chain links TRBV19 to TRBJ1-1, with D uncertain. CDR3 length: 17 residues. Per the germline V gene, CDR1 is LNHDA and CDR2 is SQIVND (reference sequence). V lost 7 bases and J 1 base, leaving 22 bases between the germline ends. The CDR3 sequence is CASTFSGFLRRNTEAFF. The CDR3 DNA sequence: TGTGCCAGTACTTTTAGTGGGTTTTTGAGGAGGAACACTGAAGCTTTCTTT.

The V gene is TRBV7-9, the J gene TRBJ1-4; D is possibly TRBD1 (5 bases). The CDR3 has 17 residues. Trimming shortened V by 3 bases and J by 2 bases, and 16 bases separated the two germline ends. Germline CDR1 is SEHNR and CDR2 is FQNEAQ (reference sequence). The CDR3 bases are TGTGCCAGCAGCTTCGAACTCCAGGGAGTGACTAATGAAAAACTGTTTTTT. Translated, it gives CASSFELQGVTNEKLFF. The variable domain in full, with the rest retrieved from reference TRBV7-9 and TRBJ1-4, is DTGVSQNPRHKITKRGQNVTFRCDPISEHNRLYWYRQTLGQGPEFLTYFQNEAQLEKSRLLSDRFSAERPKGSFSTLEIQRTEQGDSAMYLCASSFELQGVTNEKLFFGSGTQLSVL.

CDR3 in amino acids: CASSQMERVSYNEQFF. The CDR3, as DNA: TGTGCCAGCAGCCAAATGGAGCGGGTCTCCTACAATGAGCAGTTCTTC. The chain recombines TRBV4-2 with TRBJ2-1; perhaps TRBD2 as D (6 bases). Trimming pared 2 bases from V and 0 bases from J, leaving 11 bases between. The germline V gene has CDR1 LGHNA and CDR2 YNFKEQ. The CDR3 consists of 16 residues.

This clone appeared once. CDR3 nucleotides: TGCAGCGTTGAAAAACCTAGCGGGAGATTCCAAGAGACCCAGTACTTC. This gives the protein CSVEKPSGRFQETQYF. V gene TRBV29-1 combines with J gene TRBJ2-5; TRBD2 aligns across 10 bases. The trim removed 2 bases at V and 1 base at J, leaving 7 bases unmatched. The germline CDR1 and CDR2 sequences are SQVTM and ANQGSEA. CDR3 length: 16 amino acids.

This chain joins TRBV4-1 and TRBJ2-1; D is possibly TRBD1 (5 bases). Germline-derived CDR1 and CDR2 are MGHRA and YSYEKL. V lost 1 base to trimming and J lost 3 bases, with 7 bases between them. This CDR3 contains 14 residues. For the CDR3, the DNA is TGCGCCAGCAGCCAAGGACAGTACTACAATGAGCAGTTCTTC. It is translated as CASSQGQYYNEQFF.

V is TRBV9 and J is TRBJ2-5; TRBD1 or TRBD2 may be the D gene (7 bases each). Looked up from germline, CDR1 is SGDLS and CDR2 is YYNGEE. Trimming removed 4 bases from V and 5 bases from J, with 18 bases in between. The CDR3 is 15 residues long. Written as DNA, the CDR3 is TGTGCCAGCAGCCTCCAGGGGGGGCCCCACGAGACCCAGTACTTC. Translating gives CASSLQGGPHETQYF.

The rearrangement joins TRBV11-2 to TRBJ1-2; TRBD1 might be the D (5 bases). The V end lost 3 bases, the J end lost 9 bases, and 20 bases lay between the germline ends. The CDR3 length is 15 residues. CDR1 and CDR2 (germline): SGHAT, FQNNGV. The CDR3 DNA reads as TGTGCCAGCAGCTTTTCGGGACTCCTTAGCCTTCGCTACACCTTC. Amino acid sequence: CASSFSGLLSLRYTF. The whole variable domain, filled in from reference TRBV11-2 and TRBJ1-2, reads EAGVAQSPRYKIIEKRQSVAFWCNPISGHATLYWYQQILGQGPKLLIQFQNNGVVDDSQLPKDRFSAERLKGVDSTLKIQPAKLEDSAVYLCASSFSGLLSLRYTFGSGTRLTVV.

The chain carries TRBV6-8 and TRBJ2-3; TRBD2 aligns across 9 bases. The CDR3 length is 17 residues. Looked up from germline, CDR1 is MNHGY and CDR2 is SAAAGT. The junction had 8 bases not matched to a gene; V was cut back by 2 bases and J by 2 bases. Here the CDR3 reads CASSYPTAGGDTDTQYF. The CDR3 nucleotides read TGTGCCAGCAGTTACCCTACAGCGGGAGGAGACACAGATACGCAGTATTTT.

J is TRBJ2-1 and V is TRBV28; D is unclear. CDR3 length: 15 amino acids. Germline CDR1 MDHEN, CDR2 SYDVKM. Trimming removed 7 bases from V and 0 bases from J, with 13 bases in between. CDR3 DNA: TGTGCCAGCAAATACAGTCCAAGCTCCTACAATGAGCAGTTCTTC. Translation gives CASKYSPSSYNEQFF.

This clone appeared once. V is TRBV5-1 and J is TRBJ2-2; D not certain. CDR3 size: 16 residues. V lost 2 bases to trimming and J lost 2 bases, with 13 bases between them. Per germline, CDR1 SGHRS and CDR2 YFSETQ. CDR3 coding DNA: TGCGCCAGCAGCTTCTTAGGCGGCCCAAACACCGGGGAGCTGTTTTTT. Translating it yields CASSFLGGPNTGELFF.

The CDR3 sequence: CASSLREGVSFGELFF. CDR3 bases: TGTGCCAGCAGTCTCCGTGAGGGGGTTTCGTTCGGGGAGCTGTTTTTT. The V call is TRBV2, the J call TRBJ2-2, with D perhaps TRBD1 (6 bases). The CDR3 loop spans 16 amino acids. CDR1 SNHLY and CDR2 FYNNEI come from the germline V gene. The V end lost 5 bases, the J end lost 7 bases, and 20 bases lay between the germline ends.

The chain uses TRBV4-1 and TRBJ1-5, with D perhaps matching TRBD1 (5 bases). Germline CDR1 reads MGHRA; CDR2 reads YSYEKL. CDR3 length: 15 amino acids. The germline V and J ends were trimmed by 1 base and 3 bases, with 10 bases remaining between them. CDR3: CASSQAGALNQPQHF. CDR3 coding DNA: TGCGCCAGCAGCCAAGCTGGGGCCCTCAATCAGCCCCAGCATTTT.

The rearrangement joins TRBV6-6 to TRBJ1-1; no firm D call. Germline CDR1 MNHNY, CDR2 SVGAGI (reference sequence). The germline V and J ends were trimmed by 2 bases and 6 bases, with 4 bases remaining between them. The CDR3 consists of 11 residues. CDR3 sequence reads: CASSYNAEAFF. CDR3 DNA: TGTGCCAGCAGTTACAATGCTGAAGCTTTCTTT.

The rearrangement uses TRBV4-2 and TRBJ2-2; D ambiguous. Between the trimmed V and J ends, which lost 1 base and 3 bases, there was a span of 9 bases. This CDR3 contains 15 residues. CDR1 LGHNA and CDR2 YNFKEQ come from the germline V gene. The CDR3 DNA reads as TGTGCCAGCAGCCAAGTAGTTGAATACACCGGGGAGCTGTTTTTT. Amino acids: CASSQVVEYTGELFF.

The V gene is TRBV7-3, the J gene TRBJ2-5; D remains ambiguous. This CDR3 is 13 amino acids long. Germline V CDR1 and CDR2: SGHTA, FQGTGA. The V end was cut by 2 bases, the J end by 3 bases, with 7 bases between. The CDR3 protein is CASSLGQKETQYF. CDR3 nucleotides: TGTGCCAGCAGCTTAGGGCAGAAAGAGACCCAGTACTTC.

J is TRBJ1-1 and V is TRBV15; the D is unclear. CDR3 length equals 11 residues. V lost 3 bases, J lost 10 bases, and 9 bases lay in between. Germline V gene sequence: CDR1 LNHNV, CDR2 YYDKDF (reference sequence). CDR3 region: CATSSLGIAFF. In nucleotides, the CDR3 is TGTGCCACCAGCAGTTTAGGGATAGCTTTCTTT.

The chain recombines TRBV4-1 with TRBJ1-2; 8 bases line up with TRBD1. CDR3 length: 15 amino acids. The germline gives CDR1 MGHRA, CDR2 YSYEKL. V was clipped by 1 base and J by 3 bases; unmatched bases: 4. The CDR3 region is CASSQGLTGDYGYTF. CDR3 sequence (DNA): TGCGCCAGCAGCCAAGGGCTGACAGGGGACTATGGCTACACCTTC.

The CDR3 DNA sequence: TGTGCCAGCCGCCTCACAGGGGGAACTGAAGCTTTCTTT. Its protein is CASRLTGGTEAFF. The V call is TRBV28, the J call TRBJ1-1, with TRBD1 identical over 8 bases. Germline V gives CDR1 MDHEN, CDR2 SYDVKM. The CDR3 loop spans 13 amino acids. The trim removed 8 bases at V and 5 bases at J, leaving 7 bases unmatched.

The chain is built from TRBV5-1 and TRBJ2-2, with TRBD1 matching over 8 bases. V gave up 1 base and J gave up 7 bases; unmatched junction bases: 9. CDR3 size: 16 residues. Germline CDR1 SGHRS, CDR2 YFSETQ. The chain's CDR3 is CASSLPRQGTDGELFF. The CDR3 region has the DNA TGCGCCAGCAGCTTGCCCCGACAGGGGACCGACGGGGAGCTGTTTTTT.

The V call is TRBV29-1, the J call TRBJ2-7; unclear D gene. CDR1 is SQVTM and CDR2 is ANQGSEA in the germline V gene. V dropped 0 bases and J dropped 3 bases, with 12 bases sitting between them. The CDR3 has 14 amino acids. This CDR3 is CSVEESTVLYEQYF. The CDR3 nucleotides are TGCAGCGTTGAAGAAAGCACAGTCCTCTACGAGCAGTACTTC.

The chain combines TRBV11-2 with TRBJ2-1; D gene unclear. Trimming pared 0 bases from V and 5 bases from J, leaving 5 bases between. CDR1 is SGHAT and CDR2 is FQNNGV in the germline V gene. The CDR3 runs 13 residues. CDR3 DNA: TGTGCCAGCAGCTTAGATTGGGACAATGAGCAGTTCTTC. Protein product: CASSLDWDNEQFF. Full variable domain (outside the CDR3, taken from reference TRBV11-2 and TRBJ2-1): EAGVAQSPRYKIIEKRQSVAFWCNPISGHATLYWYQQILGQGPKLLIQFQNNGVVDDSQLPKDRFSAERLKGVDSTLKIQPAKLEDSAVYLCASSLDWDNEQFFGPGTRLTVL.